The source of this T cell receptor (beta chain) is a study of blood T cells in healthy people across ages. Overall study results and limits: Older age coincided with a roughly linear decline in TCR beta diversity per million T cells.

This clonotype has just a few counts. Its specificity is not known. Primers used in a second PCR of roughly 6 to 12 cycles were a sample-barcoded 5' primer and a J-beta primer mix. All samples gave at least 2.5 million CDR3-containing paired-end reads. TCRdb called the 5' RACE reads again in MiXCR, with one record for every CDR3 protein. The sample includes hundreds of thousands of distinct CDR3 sequences, about 34% of them seen just once. The source is a woman over 75 in good health. The sample comprised blood.

The CDR3 DNA reads as TGCGCCAGCAGCTTAGGGACAGGGGGCGCGGGCACTGAAGCTTTCTTT. It specifies CASSLGTGGAGTEAFF. The V and J genes are TRBV5-1 and TRBJ1-1; 12 bases fit TRBD1. Looked up from germline, CDR1 is SGHRS and CDR2 is YFSETQ. The V and J ends lost 2 bases and 4 bases, in that order; junction bases with no gene match: 6. The CDR3 consists of 16 residues.